A selection of T cell receptor beta chains follows, all from one sample in a study of cytomegalovirus exposure and HLA in healthy donors. Here immunoSEQ multiplex PCR was the method, and the copy in TCRdb shows in-frame clones only, minus some. Among over 250,000 clones, roughly 87% were seen once, and the ten largest hold approximately 1.1%. Sequenced material: PBMCs. The receptors here all came from a young woman in good health and CMV-seropositive. Each CDR3 is given with its conserved first and last residue.

v_gene,CDR3aa
TRBV28,CAGRGLPNSPLHF
TRBV28,CASRGQIYGYTF
TRBV5-1,CASGWLPDQPQHF
TRBV6-5,CASSQRQESYEQYF
TRBV27,CASSPSDSVEYEQYF
TRBV30,CAWSLGDNSPLHF
TRBV23-1,CASERGRVVTNEKLFF
TRBV30,CAWSVPGHYGYTF
TRBV7-9,CASSLGGMNEQFF
TRBV5-1,CASSLDRQETQYF
TRBV27,CASIPGHLFLMAQPQHF
TRBV29-1,CSVALAGDVNEQFF
TRBV25-1,CASSVAGTSLTGELFF
TRBV6-4,CASSVGMGNTEAFF